A single sample is the source of the 30 T cell receptor beta chains below, sequenced in a study of CD8 T cells in Susac syndrome. An input of about 0.5 to 1 ug of RNA was subjected to reverse transcription using random hexamers. MiXCR was run by TCRdb on the immunoSEQ multiplex PCR reads, yielding one entry per CDR3 protein. The sample has some 200,000 distinct CDR3 sequences; approximately 96% are singletons. The specimen sequenced was CD4+ T cells from PBMCs. The origin of the receptors is a human donor with Susac syndrome.

The V call is TRBV7-2, the J call TRBJ2-7; D remains ambiguous. CDR3 length: 12 residues. V was cut by 0 bases and J by 6 bases, with 6 bases left in between. Germline V CDR1 and CDR2: SGHTA, FQGNSA. Here the CDR3 DNA reads TGTGCCAGCAGCTTAGCGCACTCCGAGCAGTACTTC. Translating it yields CASSLAHSEQYF.

The chain joins TRBV27 to TRBJ1-3; D remains unclear. V lost 0 bases, J lost 1 base, and 7 bases lay in between. This CDR3 is 15 amino acids long. CDR1 is MNHEY, CDR2 SMNVEV, per germline (reference sequence). The CDR3 DNA follows: TGTGCCAGCAGTTTATCTCGGAGTTCTGGAAACACCATATATTTT. Translated: CASSLSRSSGNTIYF.

The chain uses TRBV19 and TRBJ1-1, with D perhaps matching TRBD1 (6 bases). V was clipped by 6 bases and J by 1 base, with 12 bases between them. The CDR3 consists of 14 residues. Per germline, CDR1 LNHDA and CDR2 SQIVND (reference sequence). The CDR3 here is CASSIPGQNTEAFF. CDR3 DNA: TGTGCCAGTAGCATCCCGGGACAGAACACTGAAGCTTTCTTT.

The rearrangement uses TRBV3-1 and TRBJ1-2; TRBD1 is a possible D gene (5 bases). The V end lost 0 bases, the J end lost 8 bases, and 13 bases lay between the germline ends. This CDR3 has 14 amino acids. Germline V lookup: CDR1 LGHDT, CDR2 YNNKEL (reference sequence). In nucleotides, the CDR3 is TGTGCCAGCAGCCAAGAAGTGGGGCGTGGGGGCTACACCTTC. It specifies CASSQEVGRGGYTF.

J is TRBJ1-2 and V is TRBV5-1, with a possible D match to TRBD1 (6 bases). CDR1 is SGHRS and CDR2 is YFSETQ in the germline V gene. This CDR3 has 16 residues. The germline V and J ends were trimmed by 4 bases and 3 bases, with 19 bases remaining between them. The CDR3 here is CASSTGWGAEHYGYTF. DNA of the CDR3: TGCGCCAGCAGCACGGGATGGGGGGCGGAGCACTATGGCTACACCTTC.

The chain has TRBV11-2 and TRBJ2-5; 7 nucleotides agree with TRBD2. The CDR3 loop spans 15 amino acids. V was clipped by 1 base and J by 5 bases; unmatched bases: 7. CDR1 is SGHAT and CDR2 is FQNNGV in the germline V gene. The CDR3 coding sequence is TGTGCCAGCAGCTTAGGGACTAGGGATCGGGAGACCCAGTACTTC. Translation gives CASSLGTRDRETQYF. Using reference TRBV11-2 and TRBJ2-5 for the parts outside the CDR3, the full variable domain is EAGVAQSPRYKIIEKRQSVAFWCNPISGHATLYWYQQILGQGPKLLIQFQNNGVVDDSQLPKDRFSAERLKGVDSTLKIQPAKLEDSAVYLCASSLGTRDRETQYFGPGTRLLVL.

As DNA, the CDR3 is TGCAGTGCTAGTTTGGCGGGGGCACAAGGGGAGCAGTACTTC. Amino acid sequence: CSASLAGAQGEQYF. The genes are TRBV20-1 and TRBJ2-7; a weak D match, TRBD2 (7 bases). The CDR3 runs 14 residues. Looked up from germline, CDR1 is DFQATT and CDR2 is SNEGSKA (reference sequence). V dropped 3 bases and J dropped 7 bases, with 19 bases sitting between them.

The chain carries TRBV12-3 or TRBV12-4 and TRBJ2-7, with D perhaps matching TRBD1 (5 bases). The CDR3 consists of 14 residues. V was pared by 6 bases and J by 2 bases, with 14 bases between. The CDR3 loop reads CASSFDSLAYEQYF. In DNA form, the CDR3 reads TGTGCCAGCAGCTTCGACAGCCTCGCCTACGAGCAGTACTTC.

The V gene is TRBV27, the J gene TRBJ1-6; 10 positions agree with TRBD1. The J segment lost 6 bases and the V segment lost 3 bases, leaving 5 bases of the junction unmatched. CDR3 length: 16 amino acids. Germline values: CDR1 MNHEY, CDR2 SMNVEV (reference sequence). CDR3 sequence (DNA): TGTGCCAGCAGTTTCAACGGACAGGGGGGTAATTCACCCCTCCACTTT. Amino acid sequence: CASSFNGQGGNSPLHF.

V and J are TRBV2 and TRBJ2-3, with no clear D. CDR1 and CDR2 from the germline V gene are SNHLY and FYNNEI. This CDR3 contains 15 residues. The V gene lost 3 bases and the J gene lost 1 base, with 11 bases spanning the gap. CDR3 residues: CASSEKERGTDTQYF. DNA for the CDR3: TGTGCCAGCAGTGAGAAGGAAAGGGGCACAGATACGCAGTATTTT. Based on the CDR3 plus reference TRBV2 and TRBJ2-3, the full variable domain is EPEVTQTPSHQVTQMGQEVILRCVPISNHLYFYWYRQILGQKVEFLVSFYNNEISEKSEIFDDQFSVERPDGSNFTLKIRSTKLEDSAMYFCASSEKERGTDTQYFGPGTRLTVL.

V and J are TRBV5-4 and TRBJ2-1; 7 nucleotides agree with TRBD2. Germline V gene lookup returns CDR1 SGHNT and CDR2 YYREEE (reference sequence). The length of the CDR3 is 16 residues. V was pared by 4 bases and J by 1 base, with 8 bases of the junction left unmatched. CDR3 coding DNA: TGTGCCAGCAGCCTAGATCGCGGGGGTTCCTACAATGAGCAGTTCTTC. This translates into CASSLDRGGSYNEQFF.

V gene TRBV19 combines with J gene TRBJ1-5; 10 bases map to TRBD1. The junction had 5 bases not matched to a gene; V was cut back by 3 bases and J by 6 bases. The CDR3 consists of 15 residues. Germline V CDR1 and CDR2: LNHDA, SQIVND (reference sequence). The CDR3 loop is CASSIDRGQVQPQHF. The DNA for the CDR3 is TGTGCCAGTAGTATCGACAGGGGGCAGGTTCAGCCCCAGCATTTT.

Details on this clonotype: Sequence at one end of the junction differs from germline and may be a read error. The chain carries TRBV3-1 and TRBJ2-3; D is unresolved. The CDR3 spans 12 residues. Germline V gene sequence: CDR1 LGHDT, CDR2 YNNKEL (reference sequence). As DNA, the CDR3 is TGTGCCAGCGGCCATAGTCGAGATACGCAGTATTTT. It encodes CASGHSRDTQYF.

The chain joins TRBV12-3 or TRBV12-4 to TRBJ2-1; 7 nucleotides line up with TRBD1. Trimming removed 3 bases from V and 11 bases from J; junction bases left unmatched: 7. The CDR3 has 13 residues. CDR3 region: CASSFRQGEKQFF. The CDR3 coding sequence is TGTGCCAGCAGTTTCCGACAGGGCGAAAAGCAGTTCTTC.

This rearrangement joins TRBV29-1 to TRBJ2-7; D possibly corresponds to TRBD1 (6 bases). The germline V and J ends were trimmed by 7 bases and 6 bases, with 16 bases remaining between them. CDR1 and CDR2 (germline): SQVTM, ANQGSEA. The CDR3 extends over 12 amino acids. CDR3 in amino acids: CSGGNRDSEQYF. CDR3 in DNA: TGCAGCGGAGGGAACAGGGATAGCGAGCAGTACTTC.

The chain links TRBV7-3 to TRBJ2-5; 7 bases align to TRBD2. V lost 5 bases to trimming and J lost 2 bases; unmatched junction nucleotides: 8. CDR3 length equals 15 residues. Germline CDR1 is SGHTA and CDR2 is FQGTGA. The CDR3 here is CASSPSGTLQETQYF. CDR3 DNA: TGTGCCAGCAGCCCTAGCGGAACCCTGCAAGAGACCCAGTACTTC.

This rearrangement joins TRBV11-2 to TRBJ2-5; no definite D call. V was clipped by 5 bases and J by 5 bases, with 12 bases between them. Germline loops: CDR1 SGHAT, CDR2 FQNNGV. The CDR3 has 13 amino acids. This CDR3 is CASSQSAVETQYF. The CDR3 DNA sequence: TGTGCCAGCAGCCAGAGCGCGGTCGAGACCCAGTACTTC.

V is TRBV5-4 and J is TRBJ2-3; a weak D match, TRBD2 (6 bases). Germline V gene data show CDR1 as SGHNT and CDR2 as YYREEE (reference sequence). CDR3 size: 14 residues. The germline V and J ends were trimmed by 2 bases and 8 bases, with 15 bases remaining between them. The CDR3 coding sequence is TGTGCCAGCAGCTTTGGGGGGACCGACGGTACGCAGTATTTT. Its protein is CASSFGGTDGTQYF.

This clonotype was seen only once. The chain links TRBV20-1 to TRBJ1-2; TRBD1 matches 9 bases. The CDR3 runs to 18 residues. Germline loops: CDR1 DFQATT, CDR2 SNEGSKA (reference sequence). The V segment lost 1 base and the J segment 2 bases; nucleotides outside the gene matches: 14. As DNA, the CDR3 is TGCAGTGCTAGAGTCGACCCCGGACAGGGGACGGGCAACTATGGCTACACCTTC. It codes for CSARVDPGQGTGNYGYTF.

The genes are TRBV18 and TRBJ1-5, with unresolved D. The CDR3 extends over 12 amino acids. With 0 bases removed from V and 6 bases from J, the gap between germline ends came to 3 bases. Germline V gene lookup returns CDR1 KGHSH and CDR2 LQKENI. The CDR3 protein is CASSPPVQPQHF. The CDR3 coding sequence is TGTGCCAGCTCACCACCAGTTCAGCCCCAGCATTTT. The full variable domain, rest sourced from reference TRBV18 and TRBJ1-5, is NAGVMQNPRHLVRRRGQEARLRCSPMKGHSHVYWYRQLPEEGLKFMVYLQKENIIDESGMPKERFSAEFPKEGPSILRIQQVVRGDSAAYFCASSPPVQPQHFGDGTRLSIL.

The chain combines TRBV19 with TRBJ2-5; D tentatively reads TRBD1 or TRBD2 (5 bases each). The length of the CDR3 is 14 residues. Trimming stripped 4 bases from V and 2 bases from J, with 11 bases between. In germline, CDR1 is LNHDA, CDR2 SQIVND (reference sequence). The CDR3 DNA follows: TGTGCCAGTAGTACTTCCTGGGGGCAAGAGACCCAGTACTTC. Amino acids: CASSTSWGQETQYF.

This chain links TRBV29-1 with TRBJ2-2; 8 positions match TRBD2. The CDR3 consists of 16 residues. From germline, CDR1 is SQVTM and CDR2 ANQGSEA. J lost 5 bases, V lost 7 bases, and 15 bases had no gene match. CDR3 nucleotides: TGCAGCGGTCGGGAGGGAGGGAAAGGGGAAACCGGGGAGCTGTTTTTT. This sequence encodes CSGREGGKGETGELFF.

The chain links TRBV7-2 to TRBJ2-2; 10 bases map to TRBD1. V was clipped by 5 bases and J by 5 bases; unmatched bases: 8. The germline CDR1 and CDR2 sequences are SGHTA and FQGNSA. The CDR3 has 16 residues. CDR3 DNA: TGTGCCAGCAGCCAAAGACAGGGGGCTGGAACCGGGGAGCTGTTTTTT. Translating gives CASSQRQGAGTGELFF.

The genes are TRBV30 and TRBJ1-5; D is unresolved. Trimming took off 5 bases at V and 0 bases at J, with 14 bases between the two ends. Germline V gives CDR1 GTSNPN, CDR2 SVGIG (reference sequence). The CDR3 contains 15 residues. DNA of the CDR3: TGTGCCTGGGGCCACGGCCCCGGTAGCAATCAGCCCCAGCATTTT. Encoded protein: CAWGHGPGSNQPQHF.

J is TRBJ1-2 and V is TRBV29-1, with unresolved D. The length of the CDR3 is 10 residues. V lost 7 bases and J lost 8, with 11 bases in between. CDR1 and CDR2 from the germline V gene are SQVTM and ANQGSEA. Here the CDR3 DNA reads TGCAGCGCAGACCTGGGAGGCTACACCTTC. Its translation is CSADLGGYTF.

The V gene is TRBV6-2 or TRBV6-3, the J gene TRBJ2-3, with D perhaps matching TRBD2 (6 bases). V was cut by 4 bases and J by 5 bases, with 19 bases left in between. The germline V gene encodes CDR1 MNHEY and CDR2 SVGEGT. There are 16 residues in the CDR3. As DNA, the CDR3 is TGTGCCAGCAGTTCGGAGGGGCGTCCCCCCCTAGATACGCAGTATTTT. It is translated as CASSSEGRPPLDTQYF.

A single count supports this clonotype. J is TRBJ2-2 and V is TRBV11-2; no definite D call. The CDR3 loop spans 14 amino acids. V dropped 5 bases and J dropped 1 base, with 8 bases sitting between them. The V gene's germline CDR1 is SGHAT and CDR2 FQNNGV. The CDR3 sequence is CASSHTWNTGELFF. In DNA form, the CDR3 reads TGTGCCAGCAGCCATACCTGGAACACCGGGGAGCTGTTTTTT.

V is TRBV3-1 and J is TRBJ1-1; D ambiguous. CDR3 size: 14 residues. Germline CDR1 is LGHDT and CDR2 is YNNKEL (reference sequence). V was pared by 2 bases and J by 3 bases, with 10 bases between. In DNA form, the CDR3 reads TGTGCCAGCAGCCAACTCCGGGCCGACACTGAAGCTTTCTTT. Translating it yields CASSQLRADTEAFF. The whole variable domain, remainder taken from reference TRBV3-1 and TRBJ1-1, is DTAVSQTPKYLVTQMGNDKSIKCEQNLGHDTMYWYKQDSKKFLKIMFSYNNKELIINETVPNRFSPKSPDKAHLNLHINSLELGDSAVYFCASSQLRADTEAFFGQGTRLTVV.

The chain uses TRBV20-1 and TRBJ2-3; weak D call: TRBD1 (5 bases). V shed 3 bases and J shed 1 base, with 8 bases lying between them. This CDR3 is 13 amino acids long. Germline assignment: CDR1 DFQATT and CDR2 SNEGSKA (reference sequence). The CDR3 loop is CSASGAGTDTQYF. In DNA, the CDR3 is TGCAGTGCTAGTGGGGCCGGCACAGATACGCAGTATTTT.

This clonotype was observed a single time. V gene TRBV11-3 combines with J gene TRBJ2-5; D is perhaps TRBD1 (6 bases). The V gene lost 5 bases and the J gene lost 3 bases, with 10 bases spanning the gap. CDR3 size: 13 residues. Per the germline V gene, CDR1 is SGHNT and CDR2 is YENEEA. Written as DNA, the CDR3 is TGTGCCAGCAGCAACCCAGGGGAAGAGACCCAGTACTTC. It specifies CASSNPGEETQYF.